A selection of T cell receptor beta chains follows, all from one sample in a study of T cells in localized non-small cell lung cancer. Produced via immunoSEQ multiplex PCR; TCRdb's table is partial and in-frame only. Of 2,000 or so clones in the sample, 25% to 35% were seen once. The source material was normal lung tissue next to the tumor, sampled before any cancer treatment. Receptors were obtained from a woman aged 35 to 70 with stage II lung adenocarcinoma. Both conserved end residues are part of each CDR3. A D gene is named only where the DNA matches it firmly. Clone size is stated in some rows and not others, as once, few, many or a class when expanded.

TRBJ2-2 TRBV10-2 - - TGCGCCAGCCGGCGGGAGAACACCGGGGAGCTGTTTTTT CASRRENTGELFF
TRBJ1-2 TRBV28 - - TGTGCCAGCCTCTCCCATTCGAACTATGGCTACACCTTC CASLSHSNYGYTF
TRBJ2-1 TRBV11-3 few TRBD2 TGTGCCAGCAGCTTGGGGAGACTAGCGGGGAGCTCCTACAATGAGCAGTTCTTC CASSLGRLAGSSYNEQFF
TRBJ1-5 TRBV6-8 few - TGTGCCAGCCGTAACCCAGGGAGGAATCAGCCCCAGCATTTT CASRNPGRNQPQHF
TRBJ1-5 TRBV9 - - TGTGCCAGCAGCTCCCGGACGGGCAATCAGCCCCAGCATTTT CASSSRTGNQPQHF
TRBJ2-7 TRBV19 - - TGTGCCAGTAGTATAGGGAGGTCGGGCCCGTACGAGCAGTACTTC CASSIGRSGPYEQYF
TRBJ1-1 TRBV5-1 - TRBD1 TGCGCCAGCAGCTTGGGAGGGGGGACAGGGGCCCTGAACACTGAAGCTTTCTTT CASSLGGGTGALNTEAFF
TRBJ2-7 TRBV9 medium-sized TRBD2 TGTGCCAGCCTTAGCGGGAGTACGCACGAGCAGTACTTC CASLSGSTHEQYF
TRBJ1-3 TRBV18 - - TGTGCCAGCTCACCACCGGGGGTTGGAAACACCATATATTTT CASSPPGVGNTIYF
TRBJ2-7 TRBV11-3 few TRBD1 TGTGCCAGCAGCTTGCAAGGGGGACAGGGGGCCTACGAGCAGTACTTC CASSLQGGQGAYEQYF
TRBJ1-3 TRBV4-1 large TRBD1 TGCGCCAGCAGCCACGTGGGACAGGACTCTGGAAACACCATATATTTT CASSHVGQDSGNTIYF
TRBJ1-6 TRBV4-1 medium-sized - TGCGCCAGCAGCCAAGATCGGGGTATGGGGGGCGTCGGGTATAATTCACCCCTCCACTTT CASSQDRGMGGVGYNSPLHF
TRBJ2-5 TRBV23-1 - - TGCGCCAGCAGCACCGGACAGCGCGGGACCCAGTACTTC CASSTGQRGTQYF
TRBJ2-7 TRBV11-3 - - TGTGCCAGCAGCACTAGGGGTGGGGGCGAGAGCTCCTACGAGCAGTACTTC CASSTRGGGESSYEQYF
TRBJ1-1 TRBV18 - - TGTGCCAGCTCACTTTCGATTCTTGACGGGAACACTGAAGCTTTCTTT CASSLSILDGNTEAFF
TRBJ1-6 TRBV18 - - TGTGCCAGCTCCCTGGGCAGGGGCAGTTCACCCCTCCACTTT CASSLGRGSSPLHF
TRBJ2-1 TRBV29-1 - TRBD2 TGCAGCGTCCAAAGGGGTAGCGGGTCCGGGAATGAGCAGTTCTTC CSVQRGSGSGNEQFF
TRBJ2-1 TRBV12-5 - - TGTGCCAGCAAGTTCAGTGAAGGAAATGAGCAGTTCTTC CASKFSEGNEQFF
TRBJ2-3 TRBV9 - - TGTGCCAGCAGCGTAGAGGGGTTTGGGGCGGGCACAGATACGCAGTATTTT CASSVEGFGAGTDTQYF
TRBJ2-2 TRBV15 few TRBD1 TGTGCCACCAGCAGGAAAAGACAGGGGGCGCTGGGGGCCGGGGAGCTGTTTTTT CATSRKRQGALGAGELFF
TRBJ2-3 TRBV11-3 large - TGTGCCAGCAGCTCGGGAACCGCTAGGGGCCGTGGCACAGATACGCAGTATTTT CASSSGTARGRGTDTQYF
TRBJ1-1 TRBV19 few - TGTGCCAGTAGTATAGATAATAGGGTACCTCTTGAAGCTTTCTTT CASSIDNRVPLEAFF
TRBJ1-1 TRBV10-2 few - TGCGCCAGCGAATCCCCTGACAGGACCACGAACACTGAAGCTTTCTTT CASESPDRTTNTEAFF
TRBJ2-5 TRBV6-8 - - TGTGCCAGCCTAGGCTCCCAAGTGGCTGCTCGGGAGACCCAGTACTTC CASLGSQVAARETQYF
TRBJ1-2 TRBV10-3 - TRBD1 TGTGCCACCTTCAGACAGGGTGGAAACTATGGCTACACCTTC CATFRQGGNYGYTF
TRBJ1-3 TRBV11-3 medium-sized - TGTGCCAGCAGCCTAACCGGTGGTAGCTCTGGAAACACCATATATTTT CASSLTGGSSGNTIYF
TRBJ2-3 TRBV18 - - TGTGCCAGCTCACCAGTAGGCACAGATACGCAGTATTTT CASSPVGTDTQYF
TRBJ1-1 TRBV9 medium-sized - TGTGCCAGCAGCGTAGATTTGGGGGGACCTGAAGCTTTCTTT CASSVDLGGPEAFF
TRBJ2-7 TRBV28 - TRBD2 TGTGCCAGCCCGGGACTAGCGGGAGCGATATCCTACGAGCAGTACTTC CASPGLAGAISYEQYF
TRBJ2-1 TRBV9 few - TGTGCCAGCAGCACCTTAGAGGGGATTAATGAGCAGTTCTTC CASSTLEGINEQFF